This T cell receptor (beta chain) originates from a study of T cells of healthy individuals. Per the germline V gene, CDR1 is SQVTM and CDR2 is ANQGSEA. The length of the CDR3 is 14 residues. The ends lost 7 bases at V and 4 bases at J; junction bases unmatched: 6. A single record per CDR3 protein comes from TCRdb applying MiXCR to the 5' RACE reads. The data contain around 63,000 distinct CDR3 sequences, about a sixth of them singletons. V gene TRBV29-1 combines with J gene TRBJ2-3, with TRBD2 matching over 12 bases. This TCR was recovered from a human donor in good health. In nucleotides, the CDR3 is TGCAGCGGCCAACTAGCGGGAGGCGCAGATACGCAGTATTTT. This translates into CSGQLAGGADTQYF.